The present entry profiles one T cell receptor (beta chain) with its context. The antigen it binds to is not known. Base qualities are not recorded, but no much larger clone differs from it by a single base. The library relied on the immunoSEQ multiplex PCR assay. To provide template for TCR sequencing, every sample had RNA extracted and reverse transcribed into cDNA. First-strand cDNA was synthesized using SuperScript III with a 2:1 mix of oligo-dT and random hexamers. A synthetic immune receptor repertoire was used to measure amplification bias, and any remaining bias was corrected computationally. The authors' pipeline ran thus. Raw reads were preprocessed for error removal, and CDR3 was defined according to IMGT conventions as running from the conserved cysteine to phenylalanine. Clonality was calculated as 1 minus Shannon entropy normalized by log2 of the number of productive unique TCRs. Whether scalp clones were CD4 or CD8 was inferred by matching scalp TCRbeta sequences against CD4 and CD8 repertoires sorted from blood. TCRdb provides this immuneACCESS table in a form limited to in-frame rearrangements. Some clones are lacking; in checked studies, under half of them reflect an unresolved V gene, and why the rest are absent is not known. V and J calls and clone size are given by that table; D and trimming were obtained from the DNA. The sample has roughly 200,000 clones on record, about 56% of them singletons. In total, the top ten clones hold under 5% of the sample.

PBMCs were separated by density centrifugation and stained for CD3, CD4 and CD8, after which CD4+ and CD8+ T cells were sorted on a FACSAria. Scalp biopsies and blood samples were obtained from unaffected controls. The sample comes from a study of CD8+ T cells in alopecia areata (dated by TCRdb to 2017 to 2018). Regarding the research as a whole: In both human patients and the C3H/HeJ mouse model, the study applied high-throughput TCRbeta sequencing to look at T cell clonal expansion in alopecia areata. Clonality in the scalp was compared among normal scalp (n=4), patchy alopecia areata scalp (n=8), and alopecia totalis/universalis scalp (n=8). Amplification of TCRbeta CDR3 regions was done by immunoSEQ multiplex PCR using 35 Vbeta forward primers and 13 Jbeta reverse primers. In humans, TCRbeta sequencing was performed on scalp tissue and on sorted CD4+ and CD8+ peripheral blood T cells from healthy controls and from patients with patchy or totalis/universalis alopecia areata. RNA was obtained with the PAXgene miRNA kit for fixed scalp, the miRNeasy kit for PBMCs, and the RNeasy kit for mouse skin.

The study at large found these results: Compared with mice, TCR sequences shared between patients were less clear, possibly partly because of HLA diversity across the patient population. Unlike mouse skin, which is dominated by gammadelta T cells, normal human skin has resident alphabeta T cells that are also sequenced, and this complicates analysis of the scalp TCR repertoire. Higher clonality and more expanded CD8+ clones were observed in lesional scalp than in normal scalp, particularly in alopecia totalis/universalis, a finding suggestive of antigenic drive.

The CDR3 goes from the cysteine to the phenylalanine over 14 residues. The only DNA kept is the CDR3, 42 bases in frame from the first base. A distance of 13 bases separates the germline ends of V and J, which lose 5 bases and 8 bases respectively. CDR1 and CDR2 are drawn from the germline V gene (reference sequence): PRHDT, FYEKMQ. This sequence was found in a human donor in good health. The sample consisted of CD8+ T cells sorted from blood. This receptor chain uses TRBV13 and TRBJ1-6, with no D gene named confidently. Here the CDR3 is given as CASSLRIGDSPLHF. DNA sequence: TGTGCCAGCAGCCTTAGGATCGGGGATTCACCCCTCCACTTT.